This T cell receptor beta chain stems from a study of radiation and T cells in renal cell carcinoma. TCRdb keeps only in-frame clones here, not all; method: immunoSEQ multiplex PCR. The table shows 100,000 to 150,000 clones, with roughly 80% occurring only once. Note on this clone: The target antigen is unknown.

Time point denoted: baseline pretreatment blood. The sample's treatment: 15 Gy SBRT to primary tumor, nephrectomy 4 weeks later. Study-wide points: From baseline, blood top tumor clonotypes peaked at 2 weeks post-radiation.

The V gene's germline CDR1 is SGHAT and CDR2 FQNNGV. CDR3 length equals 15 residues. Trimming removed 5 bases from V and 6 bases from J; junction bases left unmatched: 12. The receptor was derived from a woman aged 55-69 years with renal cell carcinoma. Sequenced here: blood, sampled from a patient whose treatment included radiotherapy and nephrectomy. The gene calls are TRBV11-2 and TRBJ1-2; TRBD1 agrees at 7 bases. The CDR3 sequence is CASSRLGRGADGYTF. CDR3 in DNA: TGTGCCAGCAGCCGACTCGGCAGGGGGGCAGATGGCTACACCTTC.